These T cell receptor beta chains were read from a single sample in a study of T cell repertoires in cytomegalovirus infection. One entry per CDR3 protein results from TCRdb running MiXCR on the reads. The table shows over 450,000 distinct CDR3 sequences, with 11% occurring only once. The sample consisted of PBMCs. These receptors were taken from a human donor in good health (CMV status not recorded). Some clones in this sample may be carry-over from other donors' samples. The CDR3 runs from the conserved cysteine through the conserved F or W. A D gene is named only where the DNA matches it firmly. For some rows the clone size is stated as once, few or many, or as a class when expanded; others skip it.

TRBJ1-6 few TRBV12-3/TRBV12-4 - TGTGCCAGCAGTCCAAGGGACACCGAAAAGGCCTACTTCCACTTT CASSPRDTEKAYFHF
TRBJ2-4 many TRBV11-2 TRBD1 TGTGCCAGCAGCGTCCAGGGGGTGATAAACATTCAGTACTTC CASSVQGVINIQYF
TRBJ1-6 many TRBV7-2 - TGTGCCAGCAGCTTATTATTCGGACATAATAATTCACCCCTCCACTTT CASSLLFGHNNSPLHF
TRBJ1-4 many TRBV7-8 - TGTGCCAGCAGCTCCATTGGGCAGGGTGCTAATGAAAAACTGTTTTTT CASSSIGQGANEKLFF
TRBJ1-1 many TRBV27 - TGTGCCAGCGCTACCATGTCACCGAACACTGAAGCTTTCTTT CASATMSPNTEAFF
TRBJ1-5 many TRBV7-9 - TGTGCCAGCAGCTTAGGGCCGGGGAGCAATCAGCCCCAGCATTTT CASSLGPGSNQPQHF
TRBJ1-3 few TRBV25-1 - TGTGCCGCGGGGTCCGACTCTGGAAACACCATATATTTT CAAGSDSGNTIYF
TRBJ1-6 - TRBV27 TRBD1 TGTGCCAGCAGTCTCACAACAGGGGGCCTAGCCTATAATTCACCCCTCCACTTT CASSLTTGGLAYNSPLHF
TRBJ2-2 many TRBV7-2 - TGTGCCAGCAGCTTAGTAGCAAAGAACACCGGGGAGCTGTTTTTT CASSLVAKNTGELFF
TRBJ2-7 - TRBV30 - TGTGCCTGGAGTTGGAATCCAGCCTACGAGCAGTACTTC CAWSWNPAYEQYF
TRBJ1-1 many TRBV7-8 - TGTGCCAGCAGCTCTGGGGGCCCTGAAGCTTTCTTT CASSSGGPEAFF
TRBJ2-5 many TRBV20-1 - TGCAGTGCCCCAGGGGGGTTGCACTCAGGGGAGACCCAGTACTTC CSAPGGLHSGETQYF
TRBJ2-6 - TRBV30 - TGTGCCGGGACTCCCGGCTCTGGGGCCAACGTCCTGACTTTC CAGTPGSGANVLTF
TRBJ1-2 many TRBV29-1 - TGCAGCGTTGAAGATCAAGGGGAGAGGCATGGCTACACCTTC CSVEDQGERHGYTF
TRBJ2-7 - TRBV5-5 - TGTGCCAGCAGCTTGATCCTGAGCCGCGAGCAGTACTTC CASSLILSREQYF
TRBJ2-3 many TRBV2 - TGTGCCAGCAGTGACCCTGAGAGAAGCACAGATACGCAGTATTTT CASSDPERSTDTQYF
TRBJ2-7 - TRBV28 - TGTGCCAGCAGTCGAGGGAGAACGGGGGAGCAGTACTTC CASSRGRTGEQYF
TRBJ1-2 many TRBV7-8 TRBD1 TGTGCCAGCAGCCCCCGGACAGGGGGAACTGGCTACACCTTC CASSPRTGGTGYTF
TRBJ2-6 many TRBV19 - TGTGCCAGTACCCCGGTCGGCGTCTCTGGGGCCAACGTCCTGACTTTC CASTPVGVSGANVLTF
TRBJ1-1 many TRBV6-1 - TGTGCCAGCAGTCCTAGTAGTGGGTCCGAAGCTTTCTTT CASSPSSGSEAFF
TRBJ2-3 many TRBV7-2 TRBD2 TGTGCCAGCAGGACGATAGCGGGAACGGCGGCAAACACAGATACGCAGTATTTT CASRTIAGTAANTDTQYF
TRBJ2-5 few TRBV6-2/TRBV6-3 TRBD2 TGTGCCAGCAACGACGGACTAGCGAGAGAGACCCAGTACTTC CASNDGLARETQYF
TRBJ2-2 few TRBV7-9 - TGTGCCAGCAGCTTAGTTCCGGCAGGGAACACCGGGGAGCTGTTTTTT CASSLVPAGNTGELFF
TRBJ1-4 many TRBV27 - TGTGCCAGCAGTTTGGTGGGGAACAGCTTCGAAAAACTGTTTTTT CASSLVGNSFEKLFF
TRBJ2-7 many TRBV20-1 TRBD2 TGCAGTGCTAGAGTGCCTAGCGGGGGATCCTACGAGCAGTACTTC CSARVPSGGSYEQYF
TRBJ2-3 many TRBV7-8 TRBD2 TGTGCCAGCAGCTTAAGGCTAGCGGGGGGTGGCACAGATACGCAGTATTTT CASSLRLAGGGTDTQYF
TRBJ2-3 many TRBV12-3/TRBV12-4 - TGTGCCAGCAGCCAGGGACTTCGAGATACGCAGTATTTT CASSQGLRDTQYF
TRBJ1-5 many TRBV19 TRBD1 TGTGCCAGTAGTACACGACAGGGTCTCACCTCCAATCAGCCCCAGCATTTT CASSTRQGLTSNQPQHF
TRBJ2-7 many TRBV6-1 TRBD1 TGTGCCAGCAGTGAAGTATGGCAGGGGGAAGGGTACTACGAGCAGTACTTC CASSEVWQGEGYYEQYF
TRBJ1-1 many TRBV7-9 - TGTGCCAGTACGGGGAGGAACACTGAAGCTTTCTTT CASTGRNTEAFF
TRBJ2-1 - TRBV28 - TGTGCCAGCAGTTTGGACCCTAGGCCTGAGCAGTTCTTC CASSLDPRPEQFF
TRBJ2-2 many TRBV3-1 TRBD2 TGTGCCAGCAGCCAAGCGGCGGGAGGGAACACCGGGGAGCTGTTTTTT CASSQAAGGNTGELFF
TRBJ2-5 - TRBV2 TRBD1 TGTGCCAGCAGTGAAACAGGGACAGGGTTTGAAGAGACCCAGTACTTC CASSETGTGFEETQYF
TRBJ2-3 many TRBV5-1 - TGCGCCAGCAGCTTGAGGGTCCCAGATACGCAGTATTTT CASSLRVPDTQYF
TRBJ2-1 - TRBV2 - TGTGCCAGCAGTGAAGCGGGATTTAGCTCCTACAATGAGCAGTTCTTC CASSEAGFSSYNEQFF
TRBJ2-1 many TRBV4-1 - TGCGCCAGCAGCCCCTCGGGGACGCACAATGAGCAGTTCTTC CASSPSGTHNEQFF
TRBJ2-5 few TRBV7-9 - TGTGCCAGCAGTTCGCGGACGCGGGGGCCACAAGAGACCCAGTACTTC CASSSRTRGPQETQYF
TRBJ1-1 many TRBV5-4 - TGTGCCAGCAGCTTATTACAGGGACCTGAAGCTTTCTTT CASSLLQGPEAFF
TRBJ2-7 many TRBV7-2 TRBD1 TGTGCCAGCAGCTGGGACAGGGGGGAGCAGTACTTC CASSWDRGEQYF
TRBJ1-5 many TRBV28 - TGTGCCAGCCTACCATTATTACACAATCAGCCCCAGCATTTT CASLPLLHNQPQHF
TRBJ2-7 many TRBV5-5 TRBD2 TGTGCCAGCAGCATGTTACTAGCGGGACATTCCTACGAGCAGTACTTC CASSMLLAGHSYEQYF
TRBJ1-1 few TRBV18 TRBD1 TGTGCCGGGGGGCGACAGGGGACTGAAGCTTTCTTT CAGGRQGTEAFF
TRBJ2-5 - TRBV20-1 - TGCAGTGCTAGGATTGAGACCCAGTACTTC CSARIETQYF
TRBJ1-2 - TRBV12-3/TRBV12-4 - TGTGCCAGCAGTTTATTCAGGGTCCGGAATGGCTACACCTTC CASSLFRVRNGYTF
TRBJ2-3 many TRBV7-9 - TGTGCCAGCAGCTCCGTCCCGGGACTCCAGGAAGATACGCAGTATTTT CASSSVPGLQEDTQYF
TRBJ2-4 many TRBV28 - TGTGCCAGCAGTTTTTGGGACGGAGGGGTGGGAGCCAAAAACATTCAGTACTTC CASSFWDGGVGAKNIQYF
TRBJ2-1 many TRBV15 TRBD2 TGTGCCACCAAGGAGGCGGGGGGGTACAATGAGCAGTTCTTC CATKEAGGYNEQFF
TRBJ2-5 many TRBV7-9 TRBD1 TGTGCCAGCAGCTTCGGACAGGGGATCGAGACCCAGTACTTC CASSFGQGIETQYF
TRBJ2-3 - TRBV3-1 TRBD2 TGTGCCAGCAGCCAAACTTTAGGCGGGAGCGATACGCAGTATTTT CASSQTLGGSDTQYF